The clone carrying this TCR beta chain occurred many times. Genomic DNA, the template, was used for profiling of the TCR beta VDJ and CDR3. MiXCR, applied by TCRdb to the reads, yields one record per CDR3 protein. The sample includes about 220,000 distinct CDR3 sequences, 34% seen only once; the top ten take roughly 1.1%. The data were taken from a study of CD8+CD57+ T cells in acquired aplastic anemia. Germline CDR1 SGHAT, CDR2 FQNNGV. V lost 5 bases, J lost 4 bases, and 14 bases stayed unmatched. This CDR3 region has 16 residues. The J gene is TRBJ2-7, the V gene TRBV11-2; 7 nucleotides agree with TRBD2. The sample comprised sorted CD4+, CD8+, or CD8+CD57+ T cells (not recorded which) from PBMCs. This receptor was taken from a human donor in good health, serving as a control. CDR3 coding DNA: TGTGCCAGCAGCCGAAAAGGGCTAGCGGAACTATACGAGCAGTACTTC. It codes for CASSRKGLAELYEQYF.